The clone carrying this T cell receptor beta chain was observed many times. TCRdb reprocessed the multiplex PCR reads with MiXCR, giving one entry per CDR3 protein. The table shows 85,000 to 120,000 distinct CDR3 sequences, with about 29% occurring only once. This sample was included in a study of breast tumors, draining lymph nodes, adjacent tissues. Breast cancer patients provided tissue from their axillary draining lymph nodes. The germline CDR1 and CDR2 sequences are SGHAT and FQDESV (reference sequence). The CDR3 extends over 13 amino acids. The ends were cut back, 1 base at V and 6 bases at J, with 6 bases in the middle.

The receptor comes from a female donor with breast cancer. Some clones in this sample may be carry-over from other donors' samples. J is TRBJ2-2 and V is TRBV11-1; a weak D match, TRBD2 (5 bases). The specimen sequenced was axillary lymph node tissue. The CDR3 spells CASSLGRSGELFF. For the CDR3, the DNA is TGTGCCAGCAGCTTAGGGAGGTCCGGGGAGCTGTTTTTT.